This note documents a single TCR beta chain sequence. The antigen this receptor binds is unknown. Base qualities are not provided; no much larger clone lies one nucleotide away. According to the study, the label for this sample's time point signals: peripheral blood 6 weeks after treatment start. A total of some 30 patients with locally advanced or metastatic urothelial carcinoma, treated at Memorial Sloan Kettering on a trial protocol, made up the cohort. Peripheral blood mononuclear cells were collected pretreatment and during treatment, at between 1 and 8 total time points per patient. The Qiagen DNeasy Blood extraction kit was used to purify genomic DNA from total PBMCs and from tumor samples. PBMCs were collected pretreatment and during treatment and were isolated and stored as previously described. To estimate absolute template abundance from read counts, synthetic TCR analog templates were spiked into each PCR. The immunoSEQ assay was used to amplify TCRbeta CDR3 regions from genomic DNA with bias-controlled V and J gene primers. Sequencing of rearranged TCRbeta segments was done at approximately 20X coverage. Processing in the source paper ran as follows. Clustering was used to correct sequencing errors, and CDR3s were annotated against IMGT to assign V, D and J genes. Downstream analyses used only productive TCRbeta rearrangements and left out out-of-frame or stop-codon sequences. Clonality was computed as one minus Shannon entropy normalized by the log of the number of unique productive sequences. Clones differing between time points or between blood and tumor were identified using Fisher's exact test with Benjamini-Hochberg correction, with an adjusted p below 0.01 applied as the threshold. TCRdb stores this immuneACCESS table with in-frame sequences only. Part of the clones is absent; in the studies checked, under half of the shortfall reflects unresolved V genes, and no reason is known for the rest. For V, J and clone size, that table is used; D and trimming come from the DNA. This sample gives more than 60,000 clones in total; approximately 91% of them show up just once. The ten largest clones take up approximately 10% of the sample.

The data stem from a study of PD-L1 blockade in urothelial cancer (dated by TCRdb to about 2017). Notes on the research overall: Therapy was started in 2014 for all patients, and atezolizumab 1,200 mg was administered intravenously every 3 weeks. Patients had an ECOG performance status of 0 or 1 and had received between 0 and 3 prior chemotherapy regimens. Blood samples were analyzed at two time points: 3 weeks after treatment start (second dose) and 6 weeks after treatment start. Blood samples gave median yields of 141,255 T cells and over 80,000 unique TCRs, along with a median clonality of 0.080. In the same patients who had TCR sequencing, pretreatment tumors also underwent whole exome sequencing and RNA sequencing. An exploratory multi-omic analysis was conducted of the somatic, immune and clinical correlates of response to PD-L1 blockade with atezolizumab in urothelial cancer. Pretreatment tumor samples, along with matched peripheral blood collected serially before and after atezolizumab treatment, underwent TCR sequencing. Durable clinical benefit was defined as progression-free survival longer than 6 months, and TCR features were also tested against progression-free and overall survival. Some 30 patients had pretreatment blood TCR-seq, some 25 had at least one posttreatment blood collection, and some 25 had tumor TCR-seq. About 85% of the roughly 30 patients were males with bladder-origin urothelial cancer, and 18 of 29 reported a prior smoking history. Durable clinical benefit was achieved by nine patients and was not achieved by 20 patients. Here is what the overall study found, with its caveats: Patients with durable benefit showed greater expansion of tumor-associated TCR clones in peripheral blood 3 weeks after starting treatment (n ≈ 23, p = 0.022). Because the sample size was small (n of about 29) and many exploratory analyses were performed, the results are intended to be hypothesis-generating. A pretreatment peripheral blood TCR clonality below the median was linked to improved progression-free and overall survival.

V is shortened by 1 base, J by 4 bases, and the region joining them spans 11 bases. Reading from cysteine to phenylalanine, the CDR3 counts 15 amino acids. Of the read, only the CDR3 DNA is kept; its 45 bases are in frame from base 1. Sequences MDHEN (CDR1) and SYDVKM (CDR2) are obtained from the germline V gene. This sequence uses TRBV28 and TRBJ1-5, with the D gene not confidently named. This TCR was recovered from a man aged 60 to 75 with urothelial cancer. The sample in question was PBMCs, obtained around atezolizumab (anti-PD-L1) treatment. The DNA sequence is TGTGCCAGCAGTTTATTAGTGGCGGGGAATCAGCCCCAGCATTTT. Its translation reads: CASSLLVAGNQPQHF.